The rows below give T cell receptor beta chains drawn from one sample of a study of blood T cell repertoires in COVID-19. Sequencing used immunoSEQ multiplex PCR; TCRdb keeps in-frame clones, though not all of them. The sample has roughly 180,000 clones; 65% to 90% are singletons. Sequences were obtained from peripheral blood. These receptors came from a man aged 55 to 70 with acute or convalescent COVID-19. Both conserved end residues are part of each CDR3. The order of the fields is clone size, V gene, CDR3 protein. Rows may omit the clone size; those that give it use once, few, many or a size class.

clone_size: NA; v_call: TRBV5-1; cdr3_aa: CASSFGVANTGELFF
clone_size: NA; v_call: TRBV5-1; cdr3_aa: CASSRGQGIWTEAFF
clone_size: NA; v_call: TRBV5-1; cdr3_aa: CASSRPGGATREGNEQFF
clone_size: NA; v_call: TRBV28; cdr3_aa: CASSSSVWAPYEQYF
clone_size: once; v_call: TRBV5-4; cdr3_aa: CASSLGGRARTDTQYF
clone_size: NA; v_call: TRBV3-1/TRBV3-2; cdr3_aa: CASSPFNNYGYTF
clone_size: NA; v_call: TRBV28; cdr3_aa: CASRPGGHYFSYEQYF
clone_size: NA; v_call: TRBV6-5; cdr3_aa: CASSRDRFGPQHF
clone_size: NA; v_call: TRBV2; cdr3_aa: CASSDRRSSGANVLTF
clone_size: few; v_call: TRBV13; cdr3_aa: CASSYGGSAPDATDTQYF
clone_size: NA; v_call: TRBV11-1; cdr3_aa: CASSFSSASTDTQYF
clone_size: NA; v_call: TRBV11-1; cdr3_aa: CASSPGQGPYEQYF
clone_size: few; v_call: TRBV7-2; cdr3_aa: CASSLEPTGGNEQFF
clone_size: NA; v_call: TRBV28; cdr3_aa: CASSFAGGQETQYF
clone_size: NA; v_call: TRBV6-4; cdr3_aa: CASGLGDRGRETEAFF
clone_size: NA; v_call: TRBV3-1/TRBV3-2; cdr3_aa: CASSQVGHVTYEQYF
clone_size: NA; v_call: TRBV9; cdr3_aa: CASSALQGPNTEAFF
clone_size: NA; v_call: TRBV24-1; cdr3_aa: CATSDSAGETYNDEQFF
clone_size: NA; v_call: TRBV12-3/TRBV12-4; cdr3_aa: CASRRAVVYGYTF
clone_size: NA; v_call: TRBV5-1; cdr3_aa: CASSRGEGSYNEQFF
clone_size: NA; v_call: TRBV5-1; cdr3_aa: CASSGTSGGTDTQYF
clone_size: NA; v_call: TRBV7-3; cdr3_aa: CASSLVGGRSYNEQFF
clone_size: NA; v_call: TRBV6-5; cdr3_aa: CASTSYYEQYF
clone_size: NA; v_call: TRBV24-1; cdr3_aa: CATSDLQGGVYGYTF
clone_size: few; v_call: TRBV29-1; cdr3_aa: CSVGQGRNSPLHF
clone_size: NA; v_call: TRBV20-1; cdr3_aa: CSARGRGEQYF
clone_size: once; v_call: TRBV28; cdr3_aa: CASSPTGYGYTF
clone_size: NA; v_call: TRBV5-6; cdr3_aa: CASSLAPGRALEQYF
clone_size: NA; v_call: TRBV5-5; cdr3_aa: CASNSGGGGKETQYF
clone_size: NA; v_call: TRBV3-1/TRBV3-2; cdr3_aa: CASSPRGRGNTIYF
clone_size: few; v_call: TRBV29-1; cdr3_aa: CSVELDRVLDGYTF
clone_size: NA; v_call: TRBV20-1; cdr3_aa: CSASTHLAGGHMNEQFF
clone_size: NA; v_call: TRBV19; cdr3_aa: CASSPSSGRNTNTGELFF
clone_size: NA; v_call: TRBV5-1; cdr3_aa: CASSPLAGGPYEQYF
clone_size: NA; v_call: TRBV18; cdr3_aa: CASSPPNQRTGGRLIIGQYF
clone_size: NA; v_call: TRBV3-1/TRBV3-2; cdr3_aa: CASSQGSSYNEQFF
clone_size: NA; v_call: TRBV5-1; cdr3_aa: CASSLGVAETQYF
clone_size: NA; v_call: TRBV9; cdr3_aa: CASSADRYQGKSATQYF
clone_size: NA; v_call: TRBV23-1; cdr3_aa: CASSQWGQGSPEQYF
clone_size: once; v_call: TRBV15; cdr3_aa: CATSSGRSSLDTQYF
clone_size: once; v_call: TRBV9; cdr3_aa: CASSGQGASYNEQFF
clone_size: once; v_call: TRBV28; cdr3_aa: CASSAPGLGTYEQYF
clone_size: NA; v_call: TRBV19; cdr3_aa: CASSRDRATEAFF
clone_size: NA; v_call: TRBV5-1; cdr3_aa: CASTSGGSTEKLFF
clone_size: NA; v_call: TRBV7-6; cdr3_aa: CASSDRNRGSTGELFF
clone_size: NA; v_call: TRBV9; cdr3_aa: CASSVDPSGSGDTQYF
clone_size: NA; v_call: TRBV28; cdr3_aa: CASSLLTGGNHEQYF
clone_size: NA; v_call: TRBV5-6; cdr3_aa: CASSLLSGLNYNSPLHF
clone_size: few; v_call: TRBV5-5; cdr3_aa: CASSLARGANEKLFF
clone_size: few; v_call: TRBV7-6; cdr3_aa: CASSRDRPSPFSGANVLTF
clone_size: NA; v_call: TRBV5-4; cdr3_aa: CASSFTGYNEQFF
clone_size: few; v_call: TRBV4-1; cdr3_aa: CASSPIQGLYEQYF
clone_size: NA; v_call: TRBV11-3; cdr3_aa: CASSPSGSPYNEQFF
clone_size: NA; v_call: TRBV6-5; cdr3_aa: CASSYPEGGAFF